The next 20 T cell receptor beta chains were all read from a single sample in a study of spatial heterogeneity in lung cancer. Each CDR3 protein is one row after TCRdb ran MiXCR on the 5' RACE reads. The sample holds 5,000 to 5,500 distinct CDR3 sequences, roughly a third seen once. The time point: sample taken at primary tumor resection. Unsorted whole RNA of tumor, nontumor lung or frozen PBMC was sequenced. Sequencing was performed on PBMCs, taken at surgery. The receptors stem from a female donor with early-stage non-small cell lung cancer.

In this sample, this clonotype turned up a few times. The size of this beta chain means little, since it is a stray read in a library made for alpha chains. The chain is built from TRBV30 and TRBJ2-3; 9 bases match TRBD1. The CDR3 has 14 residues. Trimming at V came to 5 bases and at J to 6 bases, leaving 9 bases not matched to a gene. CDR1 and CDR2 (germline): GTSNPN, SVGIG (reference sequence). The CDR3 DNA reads TGTGCCTGGGGGACAGGGACCTTGGGGGATACGCAGTATTTT. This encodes CAWGTGTLGDTQYF.

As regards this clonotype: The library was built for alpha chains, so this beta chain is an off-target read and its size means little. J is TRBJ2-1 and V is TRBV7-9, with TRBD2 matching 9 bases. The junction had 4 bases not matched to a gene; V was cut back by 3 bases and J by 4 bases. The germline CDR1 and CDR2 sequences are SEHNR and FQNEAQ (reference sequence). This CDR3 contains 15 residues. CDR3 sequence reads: CASSLLAGIYNEQFF. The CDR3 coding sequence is TGTGCCAGCAGCTTGCTAGCGGGGATTTACAATGAGCAGTTCTTC.

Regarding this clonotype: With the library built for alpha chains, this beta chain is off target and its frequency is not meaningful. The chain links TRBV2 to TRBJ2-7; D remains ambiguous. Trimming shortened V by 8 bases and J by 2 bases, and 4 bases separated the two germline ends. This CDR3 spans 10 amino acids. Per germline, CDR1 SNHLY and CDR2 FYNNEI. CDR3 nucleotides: TGTGCCAGCGGGGCCTACGAGCAGTACTTC. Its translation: CASGAYEQYF.

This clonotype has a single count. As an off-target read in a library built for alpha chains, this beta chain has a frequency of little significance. CDR3 protein: CASSLGGGSYEQYF. CDR3 nucleotides: TGTGCCAGCAGCCTCGGGGGGGGCTCCTACGAGCAGTACTTC. The V call is TRBV12-3 or TRBV12-4, the J call TRBJ2-7; 8 nucleotides match TRBD2. CDR3 length equals 14 residues. The V gene end was trimmed by 6 bases and the J gene end by 0 bases; junction bases not matched to a gene: 4.

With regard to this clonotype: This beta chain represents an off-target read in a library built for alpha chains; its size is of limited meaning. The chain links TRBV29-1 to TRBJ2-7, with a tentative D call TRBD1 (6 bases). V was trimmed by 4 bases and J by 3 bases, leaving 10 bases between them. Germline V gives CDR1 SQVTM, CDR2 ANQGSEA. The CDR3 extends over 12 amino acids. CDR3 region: CSVGRTDYEQYF. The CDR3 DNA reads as TGCAGCGTTGGCCGGACAGACTACGAGCAGTACTTC.

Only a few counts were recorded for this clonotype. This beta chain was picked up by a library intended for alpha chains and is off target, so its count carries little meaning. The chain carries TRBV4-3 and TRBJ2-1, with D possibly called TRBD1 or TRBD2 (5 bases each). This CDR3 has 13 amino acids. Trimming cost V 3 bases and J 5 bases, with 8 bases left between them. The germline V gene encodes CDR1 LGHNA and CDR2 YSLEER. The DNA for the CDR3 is TGCGCCAGCAGCCATCGAGGGGACAATGAGCAGTTCTTC. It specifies CASSHRGDNEQFF.

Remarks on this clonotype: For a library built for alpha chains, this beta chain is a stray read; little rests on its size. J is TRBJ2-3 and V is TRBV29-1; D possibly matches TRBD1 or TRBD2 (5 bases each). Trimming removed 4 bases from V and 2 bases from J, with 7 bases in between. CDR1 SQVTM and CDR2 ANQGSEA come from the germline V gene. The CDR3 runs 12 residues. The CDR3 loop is CSVGGVTDTQYF. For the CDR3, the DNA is TGCAGCGTTGGAGGGGTCACAGATACGCAGTATTTT.

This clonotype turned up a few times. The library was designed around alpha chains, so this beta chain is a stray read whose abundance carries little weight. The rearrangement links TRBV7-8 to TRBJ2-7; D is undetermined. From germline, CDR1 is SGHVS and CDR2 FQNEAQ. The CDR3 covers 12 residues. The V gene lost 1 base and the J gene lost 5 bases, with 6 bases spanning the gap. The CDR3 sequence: CASSLVVDEQYF. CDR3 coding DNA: TGTGCCAGCAGCTTAGTAGTTGACGAGCAGTACTTC.

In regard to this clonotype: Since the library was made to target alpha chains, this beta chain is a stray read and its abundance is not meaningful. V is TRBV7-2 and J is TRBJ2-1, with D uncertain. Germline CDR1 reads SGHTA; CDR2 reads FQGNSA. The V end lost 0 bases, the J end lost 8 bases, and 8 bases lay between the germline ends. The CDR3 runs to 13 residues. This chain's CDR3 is CASSLAILYEQFF. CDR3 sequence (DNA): TGTGCCAGCAGCTTAGCGATTCTCTATGAGCAGTTCTTC.

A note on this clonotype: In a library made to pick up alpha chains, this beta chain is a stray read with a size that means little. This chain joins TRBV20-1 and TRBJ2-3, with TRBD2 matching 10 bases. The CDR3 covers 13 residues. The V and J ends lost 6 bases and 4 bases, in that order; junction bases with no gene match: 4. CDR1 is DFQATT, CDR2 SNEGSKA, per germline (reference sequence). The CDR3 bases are TGCAGTGCCATAGCGGGGGGCCCAGATACGCAGTATTTT. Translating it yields CSAIAGGPDTQYF.

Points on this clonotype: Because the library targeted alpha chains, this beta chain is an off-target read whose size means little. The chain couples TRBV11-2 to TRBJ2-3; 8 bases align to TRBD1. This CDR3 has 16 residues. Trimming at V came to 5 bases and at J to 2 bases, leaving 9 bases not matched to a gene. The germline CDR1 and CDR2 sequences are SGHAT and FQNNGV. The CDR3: CASSIRQGMATDTQYF. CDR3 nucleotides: TGTGCCAGCAGCATCAGACAGGGGATGGCCACAGATACGCAGTATTTT.

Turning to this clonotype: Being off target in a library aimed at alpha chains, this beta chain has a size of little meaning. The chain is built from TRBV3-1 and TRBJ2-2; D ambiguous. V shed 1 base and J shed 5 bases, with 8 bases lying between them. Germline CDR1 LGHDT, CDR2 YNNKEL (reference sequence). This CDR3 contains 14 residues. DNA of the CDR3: TGTGCCAGCAGCCAAGCAAGGAATACCGGGGAGCTGTTTTTT. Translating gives CASSQARNTGELFF.

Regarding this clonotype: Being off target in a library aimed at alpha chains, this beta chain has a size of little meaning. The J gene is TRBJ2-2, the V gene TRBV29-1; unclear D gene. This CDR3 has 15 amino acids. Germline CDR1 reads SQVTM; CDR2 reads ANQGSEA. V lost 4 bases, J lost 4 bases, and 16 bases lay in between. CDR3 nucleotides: TGCAGCGTTGCCTTCCGGCAGTCGGGCACCGGGGAGCTGTTTTTT. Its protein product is CSVAFRQSGTGELFF.

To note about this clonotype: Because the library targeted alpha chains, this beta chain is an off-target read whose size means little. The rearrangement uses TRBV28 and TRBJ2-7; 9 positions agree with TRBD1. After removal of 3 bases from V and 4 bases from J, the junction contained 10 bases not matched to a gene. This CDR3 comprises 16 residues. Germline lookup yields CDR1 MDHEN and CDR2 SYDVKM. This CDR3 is CASSFPRQGGRYEQYF. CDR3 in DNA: TGTGCCAGCAGTTTTCCCCGACAGGGGGGAAGGTACGAGCAGTACTTC.

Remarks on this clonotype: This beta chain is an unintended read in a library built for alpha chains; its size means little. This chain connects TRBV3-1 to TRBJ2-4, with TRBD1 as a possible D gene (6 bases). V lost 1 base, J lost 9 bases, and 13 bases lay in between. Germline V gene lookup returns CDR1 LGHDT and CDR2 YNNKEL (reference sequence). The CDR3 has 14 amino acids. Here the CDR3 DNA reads TGTGCCAGCAGCCAAGTTCGGGGACATTCCATTCAGTACTTC. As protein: CASSQVRGHSIQYF.

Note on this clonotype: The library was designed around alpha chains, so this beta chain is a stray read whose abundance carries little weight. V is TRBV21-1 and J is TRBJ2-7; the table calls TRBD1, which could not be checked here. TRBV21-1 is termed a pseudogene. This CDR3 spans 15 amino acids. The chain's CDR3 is CASSKGGAVSYEQYF. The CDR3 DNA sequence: TGTGCCAGCAGCAAAGGCGGGGCCGTCTCCTACGAGCAGTACTTC.

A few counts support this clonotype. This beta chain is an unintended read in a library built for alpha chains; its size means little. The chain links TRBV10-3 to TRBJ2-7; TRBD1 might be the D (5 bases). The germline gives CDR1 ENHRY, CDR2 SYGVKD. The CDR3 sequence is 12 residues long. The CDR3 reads CAGGRALYEQYF. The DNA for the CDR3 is TGTGCGGGCGGCAGGGCCCTCTACGAGCAGTACTTC.

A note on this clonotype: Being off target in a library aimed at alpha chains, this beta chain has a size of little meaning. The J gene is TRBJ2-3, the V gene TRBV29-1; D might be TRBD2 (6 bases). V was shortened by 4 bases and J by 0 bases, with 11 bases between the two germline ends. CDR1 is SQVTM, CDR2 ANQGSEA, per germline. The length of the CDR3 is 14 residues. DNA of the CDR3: TGCAGCGTTGCAGCGGACTACAGCACAGATACGCAGTATTTT. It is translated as CSVAADYSTDTQYF.

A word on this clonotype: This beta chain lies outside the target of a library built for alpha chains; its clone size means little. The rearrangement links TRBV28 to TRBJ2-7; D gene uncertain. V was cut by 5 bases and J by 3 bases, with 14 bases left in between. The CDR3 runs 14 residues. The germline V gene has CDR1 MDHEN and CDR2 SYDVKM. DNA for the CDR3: TGTGCCAGCAGTCCCCGGTCGGTTGTCTACGAGCAGTACTTC. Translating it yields CASSPRSVVYEQYF.

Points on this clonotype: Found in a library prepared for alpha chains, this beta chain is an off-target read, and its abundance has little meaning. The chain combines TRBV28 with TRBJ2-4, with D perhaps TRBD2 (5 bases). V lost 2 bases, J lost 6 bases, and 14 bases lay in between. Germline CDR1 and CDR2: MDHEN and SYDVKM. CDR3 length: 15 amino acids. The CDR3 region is CASSLGSGKGNIQYF. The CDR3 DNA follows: TGTGCCAGCAGTTTAGGTTCGGGGAAGGGAAACATTCAGTACTTC.